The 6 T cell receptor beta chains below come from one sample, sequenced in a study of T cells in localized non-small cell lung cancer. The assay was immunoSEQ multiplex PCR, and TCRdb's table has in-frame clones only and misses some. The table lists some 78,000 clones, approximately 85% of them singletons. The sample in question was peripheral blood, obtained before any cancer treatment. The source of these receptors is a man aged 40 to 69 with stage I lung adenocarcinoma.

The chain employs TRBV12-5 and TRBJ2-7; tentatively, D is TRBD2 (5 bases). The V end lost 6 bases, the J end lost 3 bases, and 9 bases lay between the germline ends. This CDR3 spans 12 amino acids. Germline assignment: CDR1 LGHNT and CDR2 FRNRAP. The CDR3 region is CASGVARYEQYF. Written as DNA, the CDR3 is TGTGCTAGTGGAGTAGCGCGCTACGAGCAGTACTTC.

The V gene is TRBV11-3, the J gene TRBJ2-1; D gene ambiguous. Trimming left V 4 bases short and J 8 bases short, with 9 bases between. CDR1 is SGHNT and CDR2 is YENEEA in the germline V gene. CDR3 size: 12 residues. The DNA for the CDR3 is TGTGCCAGCAGCTCGAAAAACCATGAGCAGTTCTTC. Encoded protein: CASSSKNHEQFF. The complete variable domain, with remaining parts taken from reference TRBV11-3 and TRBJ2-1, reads EAGVVQSPRYKIIEKKQPVAFWCNPISGHNTLYWYLQNLGQGPELLIRYENEEAVDDSQLPKDRFSAERLKGVDSTLKIQPAELGDSAVYLCASSSKNHEQFFGPGTRLTVL.

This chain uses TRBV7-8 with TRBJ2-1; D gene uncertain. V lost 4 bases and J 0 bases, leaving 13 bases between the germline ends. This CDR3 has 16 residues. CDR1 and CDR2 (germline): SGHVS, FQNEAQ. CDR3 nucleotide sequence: TGTGCCAGCAGCTCCCTTTACTTGAGCTCCTACAATGAGCAGTTCTTC. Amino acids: CASSSLYLSSYNEQFF.

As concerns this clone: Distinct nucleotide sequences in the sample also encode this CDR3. The CDR3 region has the DNA TGCAGCGTTGAAGACAATGAGCAGTTCTTC. Translating it yields CSVEDNEQFF. This chain connects TRBV29-1 to TRBJ2-1; D gene ambiguous. The CDR3 spans 10 residues. Trimming left V 0 bases short and J 6 bases short, with 0 bases between. In germline, CDR1 is SQVTM, CDR2 ANQGSEA.

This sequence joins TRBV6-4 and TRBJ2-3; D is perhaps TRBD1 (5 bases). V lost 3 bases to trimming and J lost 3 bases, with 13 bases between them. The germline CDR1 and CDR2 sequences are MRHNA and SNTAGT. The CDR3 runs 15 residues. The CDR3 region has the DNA TGTGCCAGCAGTGAGCAGGGATTTAGTACAGATACGCAGTATTTT. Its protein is CASSEQGFSTDTQYF.

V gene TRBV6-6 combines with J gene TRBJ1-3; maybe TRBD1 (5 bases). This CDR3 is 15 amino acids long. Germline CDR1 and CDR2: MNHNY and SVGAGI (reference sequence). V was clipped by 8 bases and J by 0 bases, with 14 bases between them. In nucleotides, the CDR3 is TGTGCCAGCGTAAAGGGGCCGGCCTCTGGAAACACCATATATTTT. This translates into CASVKGPASGNTIYF.